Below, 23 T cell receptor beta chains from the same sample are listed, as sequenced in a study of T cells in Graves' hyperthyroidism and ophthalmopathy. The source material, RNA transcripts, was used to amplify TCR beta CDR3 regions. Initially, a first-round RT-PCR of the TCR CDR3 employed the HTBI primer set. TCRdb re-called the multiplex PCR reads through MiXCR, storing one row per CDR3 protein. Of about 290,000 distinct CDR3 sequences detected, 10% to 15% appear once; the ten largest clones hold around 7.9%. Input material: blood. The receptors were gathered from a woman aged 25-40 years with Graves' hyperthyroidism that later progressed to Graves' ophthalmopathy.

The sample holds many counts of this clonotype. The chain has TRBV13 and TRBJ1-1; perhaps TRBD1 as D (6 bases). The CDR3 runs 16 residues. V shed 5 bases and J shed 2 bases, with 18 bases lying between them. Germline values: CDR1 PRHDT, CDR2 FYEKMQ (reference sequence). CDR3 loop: CASSLYDRRSNTEAFF. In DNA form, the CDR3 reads TGTGCCAGCAGCCTCTACGACAGGAGATCTAACACTGAAGCTTTCTTT. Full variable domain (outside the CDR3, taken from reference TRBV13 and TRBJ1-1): AAGVIQSPRHLIKEKRETATLKCYPIPRHDTVYWYQQGPGQDPQFLISFYEKMQSDKGSIPDRFSAQQFSDYHSELNMSSLELGDSALYFCASSLYDRRSNTEAFFGQGTRLTVV.

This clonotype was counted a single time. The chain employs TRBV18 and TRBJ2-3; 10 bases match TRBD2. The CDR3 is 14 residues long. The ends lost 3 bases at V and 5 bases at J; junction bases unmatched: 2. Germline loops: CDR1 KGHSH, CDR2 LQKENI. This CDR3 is CASSPSGGRDTQYF. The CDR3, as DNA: TGTGCCAGCTCACCTAGCGGGGGGAGAGATACGCAGTATTTT.

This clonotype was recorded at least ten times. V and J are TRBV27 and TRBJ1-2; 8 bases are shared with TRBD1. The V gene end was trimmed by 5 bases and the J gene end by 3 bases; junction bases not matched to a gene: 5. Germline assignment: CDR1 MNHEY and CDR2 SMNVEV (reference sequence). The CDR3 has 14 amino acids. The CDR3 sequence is CASSGQGGYYGYTF. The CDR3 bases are TGTGCCAGCAGTGGACAGGGAGGCTACTATGGCTACACCTTC.

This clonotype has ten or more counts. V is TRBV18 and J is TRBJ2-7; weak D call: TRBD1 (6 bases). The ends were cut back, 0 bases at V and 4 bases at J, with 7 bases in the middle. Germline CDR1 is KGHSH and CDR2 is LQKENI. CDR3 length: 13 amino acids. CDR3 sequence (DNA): TGTGCCAGCTCACCACCGGGGGCATACGAGCAGTACTTC. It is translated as CASSPPGAYEQYF. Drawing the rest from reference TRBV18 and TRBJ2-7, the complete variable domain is NAGVMQNPRHLVRRRGQEARLRCSPMKGHSHVYWYRQLPEEGLKFMVYLQKENIIDESGMPKERFSAEFPKEGPSILRIQQVVRGDSAAYFCASSPPGAYEQYFGPGTRLTVT.

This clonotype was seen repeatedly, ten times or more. The CDR3 is CASIRELNTEAFF. As DNA, the CDR3 is TGTGCCAGCATCCGAGAACTAAACACTGAAGCTTTCTTT. The chain carries TRBV28 and TRBJ1-1; D is undetermined. Trimming stripped 7 bases from V and 2 bases from J, with 11 bases between. There are 13 residues in the CDR3. The germline V gene has CDR1 MDHEN and CDR2 SYDVKM.

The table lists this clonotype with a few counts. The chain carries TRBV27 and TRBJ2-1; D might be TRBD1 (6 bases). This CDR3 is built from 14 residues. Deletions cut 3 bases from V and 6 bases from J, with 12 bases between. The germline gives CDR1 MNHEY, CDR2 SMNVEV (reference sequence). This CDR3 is CASSFTGSGNEQFF. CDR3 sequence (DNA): TGTGCCAGCAGTTTCACAGGGTCGGGCAATGAGCAGTTCTTC.

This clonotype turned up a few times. The CDR3 loop is CSASTYSNQPQHF. Here the CDR3 DNA reads TGCAGTGCCTCGACATATAGCAATCAGCCCCAGCATTTT. The chain recombines TRBV20-1 with TRBJ1-5; no clear D. From germline, CDR1 is DFQATT and CDR2 SNEGSKA (reference sequence). Trimming took off 6 bases at V and 0 bases at J, with 9 bases between the two ends. This CDR3 contains 13 residues.

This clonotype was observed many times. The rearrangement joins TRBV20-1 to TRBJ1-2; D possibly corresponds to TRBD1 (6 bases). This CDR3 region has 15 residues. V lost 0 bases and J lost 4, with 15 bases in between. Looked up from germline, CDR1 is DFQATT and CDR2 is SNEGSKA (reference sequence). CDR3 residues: CSARDEGEGVYGYTF. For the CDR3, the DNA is TGCAGTGCTAGAGATGAGGGGGAGGGGGTCTATGGCTACACCTTC.

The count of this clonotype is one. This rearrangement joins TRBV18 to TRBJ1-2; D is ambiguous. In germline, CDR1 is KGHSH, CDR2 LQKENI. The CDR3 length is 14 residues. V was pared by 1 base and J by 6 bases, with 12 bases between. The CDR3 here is CASSPLSGLDGYTF. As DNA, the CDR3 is TGTGCCAGCTCACCACTATCGGGGTTGGATGGCTACACCTTC.

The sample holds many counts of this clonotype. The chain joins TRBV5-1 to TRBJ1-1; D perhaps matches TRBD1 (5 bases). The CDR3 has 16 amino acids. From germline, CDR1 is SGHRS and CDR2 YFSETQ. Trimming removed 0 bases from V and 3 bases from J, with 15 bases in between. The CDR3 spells CASSLARDSFYTEAFF. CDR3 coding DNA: TGCGCCAGCAGCTTGGCCAGAGACAGTTTTTACACTGAAGCTTTCTTT.

This CDR3 is CASSEGQGYSYTF. The DNA of the CDR3 is TGTGCCAGCAGTGAAGGGCAGGGGTATAGCTACACCTTC. V gene TRBV6-1 combines with J gene TRBJ1-2; the D gene is possibly TRBD1 (6 bases). V lost 1 base and J 9 bases, leaving 12 bases between the germline ends. The CDR3 sequence is 13 residues long. Germline V gene sequence: CDR1 MNHNS, CDR2 SASEGT.

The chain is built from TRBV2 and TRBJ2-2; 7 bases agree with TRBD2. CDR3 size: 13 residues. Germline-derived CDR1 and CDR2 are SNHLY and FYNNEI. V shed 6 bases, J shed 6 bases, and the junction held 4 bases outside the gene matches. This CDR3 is CASRDGLAGELFF. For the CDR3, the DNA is TGTGCCAGCAGGGATGGACTAGCCGGGGAGCTGTTTTTT.

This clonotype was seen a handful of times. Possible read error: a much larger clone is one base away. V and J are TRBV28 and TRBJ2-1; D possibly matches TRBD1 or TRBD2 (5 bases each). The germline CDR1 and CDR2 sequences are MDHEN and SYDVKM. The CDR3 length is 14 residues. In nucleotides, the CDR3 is TGTGTCAGCAGTTTGGGGACCCATAACAATGAGCAGTTCTTC. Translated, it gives CVSSLGTHNNEQFF.

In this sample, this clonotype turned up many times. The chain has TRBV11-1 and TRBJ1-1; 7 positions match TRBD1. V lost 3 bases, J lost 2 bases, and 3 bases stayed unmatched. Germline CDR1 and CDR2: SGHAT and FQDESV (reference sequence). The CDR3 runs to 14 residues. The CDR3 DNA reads TGTGCCAGCAGCTTGACAGGGAGTAACACTGAAGCTTTCTTT. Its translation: CASSLTGSNTEAFF.

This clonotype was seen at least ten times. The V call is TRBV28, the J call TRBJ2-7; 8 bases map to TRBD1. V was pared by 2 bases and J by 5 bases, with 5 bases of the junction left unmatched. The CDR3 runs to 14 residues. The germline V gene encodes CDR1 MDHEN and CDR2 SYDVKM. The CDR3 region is CASSLGQGRHEQYF. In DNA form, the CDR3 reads TGTGCCAGCAGTTTAGGACAGGGAAGGCACGAGCAGTACTTC.

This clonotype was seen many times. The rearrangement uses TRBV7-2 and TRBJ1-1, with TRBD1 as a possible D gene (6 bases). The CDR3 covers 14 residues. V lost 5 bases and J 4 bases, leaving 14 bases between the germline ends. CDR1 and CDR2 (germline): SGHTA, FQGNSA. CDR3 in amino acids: CASSNTGSFTEAFF. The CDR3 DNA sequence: TGTGCCAGCAGCAATACAGGGTCCTTCACTGAAGCTTTCTTT.

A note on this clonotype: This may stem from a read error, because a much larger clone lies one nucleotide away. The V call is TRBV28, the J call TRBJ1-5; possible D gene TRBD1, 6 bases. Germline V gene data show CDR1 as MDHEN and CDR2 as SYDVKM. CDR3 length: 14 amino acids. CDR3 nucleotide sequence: TGTGTCAGCACCGAAGGGGGAGGGGATCAGCCCCAGCATTTT. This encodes CVSTEGGGDQPQHF.

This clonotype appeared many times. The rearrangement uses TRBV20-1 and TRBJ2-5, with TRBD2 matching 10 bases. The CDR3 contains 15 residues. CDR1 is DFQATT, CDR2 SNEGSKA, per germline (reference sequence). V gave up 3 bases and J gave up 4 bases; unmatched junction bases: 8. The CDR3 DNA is TGCAGTGCTAGGCCCGCTAGCGGGAGATTAGAGACCCAGTACTTC. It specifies CSARPASGRLETQYF.

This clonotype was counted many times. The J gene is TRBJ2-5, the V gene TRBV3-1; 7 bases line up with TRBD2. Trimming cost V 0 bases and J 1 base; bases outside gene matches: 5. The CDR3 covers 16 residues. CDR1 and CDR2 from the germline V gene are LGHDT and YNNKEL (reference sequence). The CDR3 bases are TGTGCCAGCAGCCAAGATGGGACTACTATCCAAGAGACCCAGTACTTC. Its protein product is CASSQDGTTIQETQYF.

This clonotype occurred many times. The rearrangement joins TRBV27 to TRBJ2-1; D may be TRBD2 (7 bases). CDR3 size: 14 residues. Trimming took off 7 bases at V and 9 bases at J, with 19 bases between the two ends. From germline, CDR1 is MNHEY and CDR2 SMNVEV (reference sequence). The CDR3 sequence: CASIGGPWSGEQFF. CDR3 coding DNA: TGTGCCAGCATCGGGGGGCCCTGGAGTGGTGAGCAGTTCTTC.

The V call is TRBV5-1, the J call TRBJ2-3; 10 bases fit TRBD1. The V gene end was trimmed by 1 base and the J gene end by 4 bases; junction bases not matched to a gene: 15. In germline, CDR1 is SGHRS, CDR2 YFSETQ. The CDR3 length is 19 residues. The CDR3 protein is CASSLRDRGQGLGADTQYF. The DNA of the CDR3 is TGCGCCAGCAGCTTGAGGGACAGGGGCCAAGGTTTGGGCGCAGATACGCAGTATTTT.

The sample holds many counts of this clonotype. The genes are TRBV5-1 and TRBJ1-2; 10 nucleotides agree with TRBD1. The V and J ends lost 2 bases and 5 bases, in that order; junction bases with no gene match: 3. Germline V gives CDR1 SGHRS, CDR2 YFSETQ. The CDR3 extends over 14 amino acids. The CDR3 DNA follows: TGCGCCAGCAGCTTCGGGGACAGGGGTTATGGCTACACCTTC. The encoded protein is CASSFGDRGYGYTF.

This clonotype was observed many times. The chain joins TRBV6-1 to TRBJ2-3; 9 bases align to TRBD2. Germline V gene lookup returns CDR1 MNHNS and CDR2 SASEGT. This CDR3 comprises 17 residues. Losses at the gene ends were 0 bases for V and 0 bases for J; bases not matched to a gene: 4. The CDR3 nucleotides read TGTGCCAGCAGTGAAGCGCGGGGGGGACGTAGCACAGATACGCAGTATTTT. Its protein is CASSEARGGRSTDTQYF.